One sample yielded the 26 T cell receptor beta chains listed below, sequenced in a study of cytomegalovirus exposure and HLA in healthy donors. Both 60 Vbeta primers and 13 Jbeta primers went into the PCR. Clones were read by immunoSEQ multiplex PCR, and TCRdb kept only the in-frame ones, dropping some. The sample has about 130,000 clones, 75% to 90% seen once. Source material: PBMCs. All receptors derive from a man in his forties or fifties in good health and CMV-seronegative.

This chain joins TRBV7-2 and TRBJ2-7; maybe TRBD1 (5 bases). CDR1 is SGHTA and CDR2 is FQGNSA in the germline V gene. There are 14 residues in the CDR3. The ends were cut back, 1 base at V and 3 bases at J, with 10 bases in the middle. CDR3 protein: CASSLGQGIYEQYF. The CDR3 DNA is TGTGCCAGCAGCTTAGGGCAGGGAATCTACGAGCAGTACTTC.

The CDR3 DNA sequence: TGTGCCAGCAGATTCACAGGGGACAACTATGGCTACACCTTC. The encoded protein is CASRFTGDNYGYTF. V gene TRBV2 combines with J gene TRBJ1-2; 7 bases are shared with TRBD1. CDR1 is SNHLY, CDR2 FYNNEI, per germline. The CDR3 loop spans 14 amino acids. V was clipped by 6 bases and J by 2 bases; unmatched bases: 6.

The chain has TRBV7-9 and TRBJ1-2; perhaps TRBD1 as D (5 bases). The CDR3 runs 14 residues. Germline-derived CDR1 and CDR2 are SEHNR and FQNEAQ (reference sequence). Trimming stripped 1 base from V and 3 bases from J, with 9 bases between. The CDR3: CASSLVQGYYGYTF. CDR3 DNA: TGTGCCAGCAGCTTAGTGCAGGGATACTATGGCTACACCTTC.

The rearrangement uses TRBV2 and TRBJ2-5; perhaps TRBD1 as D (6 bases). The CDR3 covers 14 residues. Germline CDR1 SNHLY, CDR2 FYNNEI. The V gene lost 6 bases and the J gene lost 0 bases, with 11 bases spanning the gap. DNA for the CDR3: TGTGCCAGCAGGGCGGACAGTTACCAAGAGACCCAGTACTTC. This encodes CASRADSYQETQYF.

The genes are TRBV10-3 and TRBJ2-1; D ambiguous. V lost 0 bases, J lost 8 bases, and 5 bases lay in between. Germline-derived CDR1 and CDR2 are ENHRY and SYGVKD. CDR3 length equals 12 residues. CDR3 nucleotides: TGTGCCATCAGTGAGTCGAGCGATGAGCAGTTCTTC. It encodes CAISESSDEQFF.

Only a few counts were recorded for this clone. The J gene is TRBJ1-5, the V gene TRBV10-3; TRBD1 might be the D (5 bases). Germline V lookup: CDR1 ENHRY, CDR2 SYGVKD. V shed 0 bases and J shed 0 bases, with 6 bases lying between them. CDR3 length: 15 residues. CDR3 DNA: TGTGCCATCAGTGAGTCCGACAGTAGCAATCAGCCCCAGCATTTT. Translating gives CAISESDSSNQPQHF.

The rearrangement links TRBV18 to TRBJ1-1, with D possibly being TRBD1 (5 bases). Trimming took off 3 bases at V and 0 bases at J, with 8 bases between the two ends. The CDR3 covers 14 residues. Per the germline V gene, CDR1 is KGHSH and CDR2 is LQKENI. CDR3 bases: TGTGCCAGCTCACCGACGACAGTGAACACTGAAGCTTTCTTT. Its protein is CASSPTTVNTEAFF.

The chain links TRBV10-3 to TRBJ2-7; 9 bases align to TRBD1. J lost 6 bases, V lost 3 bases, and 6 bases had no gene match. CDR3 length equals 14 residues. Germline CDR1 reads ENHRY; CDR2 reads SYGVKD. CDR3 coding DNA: TGTGCCATCAGTGACGGGACAGGGTCCAGCGAGCAGTACTTC. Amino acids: CAISDGTGSSEQYF.

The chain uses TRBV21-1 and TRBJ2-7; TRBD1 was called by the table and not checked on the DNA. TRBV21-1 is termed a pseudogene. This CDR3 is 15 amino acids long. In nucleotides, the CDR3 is TGTGCCAGCAGCAGGCGGACAGGACTACCCTACGAGCAGTACTTC. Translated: CASSRRTGLPYEQYF.

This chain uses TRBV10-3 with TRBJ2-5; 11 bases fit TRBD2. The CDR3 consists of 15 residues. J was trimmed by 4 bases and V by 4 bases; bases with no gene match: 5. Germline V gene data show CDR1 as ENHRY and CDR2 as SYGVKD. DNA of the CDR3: TGTGCCATCAGTGCCCTAGCGGGAGGAGGAGAGACCCAGTACTTC. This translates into CAISALAGGGETQYF.

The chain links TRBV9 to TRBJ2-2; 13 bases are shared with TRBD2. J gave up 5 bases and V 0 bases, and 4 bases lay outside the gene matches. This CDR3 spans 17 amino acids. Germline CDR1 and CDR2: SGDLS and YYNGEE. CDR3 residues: CASSVETSGRKTGELFF. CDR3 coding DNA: TGTGCCAGCAGCGTAGAGACTAGCGGGAGGAAAACCGGGGAGCTGTTTTTT.

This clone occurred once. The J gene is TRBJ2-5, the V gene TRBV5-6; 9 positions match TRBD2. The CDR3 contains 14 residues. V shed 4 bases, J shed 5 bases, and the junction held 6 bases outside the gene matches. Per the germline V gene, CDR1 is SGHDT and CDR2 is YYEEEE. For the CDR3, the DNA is TGTGCCAGCAGCACGACTAGCGGCTTGGAGACCCAGTACTTC. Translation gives CASSTTSGLETQYF.

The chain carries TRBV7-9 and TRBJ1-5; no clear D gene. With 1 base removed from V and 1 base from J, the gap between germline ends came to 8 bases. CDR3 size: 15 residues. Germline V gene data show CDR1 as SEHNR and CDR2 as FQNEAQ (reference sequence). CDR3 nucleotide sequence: TGTGCCAGCAGCTTAGGAACGGGGAGCAATCAGCCCCAGCATTTT. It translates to CASSLGTGSNQPQHF. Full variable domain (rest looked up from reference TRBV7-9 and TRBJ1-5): DTGVSQNPRHKITKRGQNVTFRCDPISEHNRLYWYRQTLGQGPEFLTYFQNEAQLEKSRLLSDRFSAERPKGSFSTLEIQRTEQGDSAMYLCASSLGTGSNQPQHFGDGTRLSIL.

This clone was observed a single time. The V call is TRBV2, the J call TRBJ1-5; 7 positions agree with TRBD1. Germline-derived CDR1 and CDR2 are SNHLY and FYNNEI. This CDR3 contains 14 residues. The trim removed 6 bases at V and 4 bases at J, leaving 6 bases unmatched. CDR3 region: CASRTGNGNQPQHF. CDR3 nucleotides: TGTGCCAGCAGGACAGGGAATGGGAATCAGCCCCAGCATTTT.

Written as DNA, the CDR3 is TGCGCCAGCAGCTTCGGACAGGAGACCCCCCTTCAGTACTTC. Encoded protein: CASSFGQETPLQYF. V usage is TRBV5-1 and J usage is TRBJ2-7, with 7 bases lining up with TRBD1. The germline CDR1 and CDR2 sequences are SGHRS and YFSETQ. The trim removed 2 bases at V and 10 bases at J, leaving 12 bases unmatched. The CDR3 consists of 14 residues.

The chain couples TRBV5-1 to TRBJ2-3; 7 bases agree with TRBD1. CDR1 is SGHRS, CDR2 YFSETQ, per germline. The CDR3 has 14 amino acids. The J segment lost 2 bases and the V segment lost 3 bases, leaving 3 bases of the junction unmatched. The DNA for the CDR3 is TGCGCCAGCAGCTACGGGACAGACACAGATACGCAGTATTTT. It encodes CASSYGTDTDTQYF. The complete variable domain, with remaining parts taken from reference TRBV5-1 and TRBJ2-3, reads KAGVTQTPRYLIKTRGQQVTLSCSPISGHRSVSWYQQTPGQGLQFLFEYFSETQRNKGNFPGRFSGRQFSNSRSEMNVSTLELGDSALYLCASSYGTDTDTQYFGPGTRLTVL.

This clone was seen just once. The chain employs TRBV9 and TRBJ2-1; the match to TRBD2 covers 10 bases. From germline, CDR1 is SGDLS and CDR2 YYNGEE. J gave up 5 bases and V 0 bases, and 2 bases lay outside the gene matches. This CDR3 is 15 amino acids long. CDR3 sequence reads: CASSVVLAGDNEQFF. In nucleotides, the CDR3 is TGTGCCAGCAGCGTAGTCCTAGCGGGGGACAATGAGCAGTTCTTC.

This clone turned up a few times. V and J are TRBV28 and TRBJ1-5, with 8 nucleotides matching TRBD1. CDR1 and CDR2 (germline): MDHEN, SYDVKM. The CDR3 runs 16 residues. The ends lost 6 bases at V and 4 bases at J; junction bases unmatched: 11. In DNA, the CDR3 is TGTGCCAGCAGCCTAGGGACAGGCAAATTAAATCAGCCCCAGCATTTT. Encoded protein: CASSLGTGKLNQPQHF.

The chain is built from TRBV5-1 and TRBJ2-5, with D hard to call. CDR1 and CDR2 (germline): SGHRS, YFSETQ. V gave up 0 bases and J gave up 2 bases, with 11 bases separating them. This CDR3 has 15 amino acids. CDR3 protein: CASSLGWASQETQYF. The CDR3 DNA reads TGCGCCAGCAGCTTGGGCTGGGCTTCACAAGAGACCCAGTACTTC.

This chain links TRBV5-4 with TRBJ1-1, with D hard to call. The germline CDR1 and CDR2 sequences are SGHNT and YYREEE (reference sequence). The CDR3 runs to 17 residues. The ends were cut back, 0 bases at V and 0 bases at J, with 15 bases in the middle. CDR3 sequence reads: CASSLDEAQILNTEAFF. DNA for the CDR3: TGTGCCAGCAGCTTGGATGAAGCGCAGATACTGAACACTGAAGCTTTCTTT.

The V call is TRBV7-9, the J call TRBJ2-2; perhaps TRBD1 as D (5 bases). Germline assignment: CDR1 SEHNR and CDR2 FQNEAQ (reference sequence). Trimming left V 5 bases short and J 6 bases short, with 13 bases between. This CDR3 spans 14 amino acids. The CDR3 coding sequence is TGTGCCAGCAGCGGCGACAGTGGGGCCGGGGAGCTGTTTTTT. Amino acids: CASSGDSGAGELFF. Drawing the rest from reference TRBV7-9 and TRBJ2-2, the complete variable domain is DTGVSQNPRHKITKRGQNVTFRCDPISEHNRLYWYRQTLGQGPEFLTYFQNEAQLEKSRLLSDRFSAERPKGSFSTLEIQRTEQGDSAMYLCASSGDSGAGELFFGEGSRLTVL.

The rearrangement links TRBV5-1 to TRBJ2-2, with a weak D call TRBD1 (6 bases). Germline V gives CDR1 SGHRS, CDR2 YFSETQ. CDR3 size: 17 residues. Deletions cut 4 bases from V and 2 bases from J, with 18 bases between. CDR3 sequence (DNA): TGCGCCAGCAGCGGGGGCCCAGAAGGATCCAACACCGGGGAGCTGTTTTTT. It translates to CASSGGPEGSNTGELFF.

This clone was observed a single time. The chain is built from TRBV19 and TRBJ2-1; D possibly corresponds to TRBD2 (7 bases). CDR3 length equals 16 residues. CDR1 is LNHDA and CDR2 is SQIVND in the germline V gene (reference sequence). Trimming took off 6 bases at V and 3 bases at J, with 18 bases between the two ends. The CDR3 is CASRGSEGGDYNEQFF. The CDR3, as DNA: TGTGCCAGTAGGGGATCCGAGGGGGGGGACTACAATGAGCAGTTCTTC. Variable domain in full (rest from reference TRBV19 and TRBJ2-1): DGGITQSPKYLFRKEGQNVTLSCEQNLNHDAMYWYRQDPGQGLRLIYYSQIVNDFQKGDIAEGYSVSREKKESFPLTVTSAQKNPTAFYLCASRGSEGGDYNEQFFGPGTRLTVL.

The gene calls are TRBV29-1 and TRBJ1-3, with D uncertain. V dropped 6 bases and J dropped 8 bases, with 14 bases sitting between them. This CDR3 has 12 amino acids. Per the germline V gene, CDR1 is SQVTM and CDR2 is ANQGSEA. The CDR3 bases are TGCAGCGTACACGCCTCAGGCGACACCATATATTTT. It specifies CSVHASGDTIYF.

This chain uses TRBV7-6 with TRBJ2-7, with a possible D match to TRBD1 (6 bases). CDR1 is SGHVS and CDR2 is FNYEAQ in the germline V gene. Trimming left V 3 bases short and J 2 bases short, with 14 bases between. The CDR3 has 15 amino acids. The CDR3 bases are TGTGCCAGCAGCTTGCTGCAGGGGTCTACCTACGAGCAGTACTTC. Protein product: CASSLLQGSTYEQYF.

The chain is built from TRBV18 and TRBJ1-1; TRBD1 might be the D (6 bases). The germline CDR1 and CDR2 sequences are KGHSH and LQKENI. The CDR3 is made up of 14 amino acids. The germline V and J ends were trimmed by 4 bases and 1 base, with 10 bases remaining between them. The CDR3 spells CASSQQDRNTEAFF. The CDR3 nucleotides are TGTGCCAGCTCACAACAGGACAGGAACACTGAAGCTTTCTTT.